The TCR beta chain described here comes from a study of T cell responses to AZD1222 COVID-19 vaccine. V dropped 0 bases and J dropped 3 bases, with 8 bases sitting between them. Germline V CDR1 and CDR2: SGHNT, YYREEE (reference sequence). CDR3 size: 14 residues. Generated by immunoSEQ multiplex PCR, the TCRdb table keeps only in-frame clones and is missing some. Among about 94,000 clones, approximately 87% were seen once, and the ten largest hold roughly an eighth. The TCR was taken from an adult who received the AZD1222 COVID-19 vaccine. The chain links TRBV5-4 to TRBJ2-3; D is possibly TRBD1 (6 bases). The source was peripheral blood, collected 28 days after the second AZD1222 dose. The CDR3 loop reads CASSLVGQTDTQYF. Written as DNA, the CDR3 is TGTGCCAGCAGCTTGGTAGGACAGACAGATACGCAGTATTTT.